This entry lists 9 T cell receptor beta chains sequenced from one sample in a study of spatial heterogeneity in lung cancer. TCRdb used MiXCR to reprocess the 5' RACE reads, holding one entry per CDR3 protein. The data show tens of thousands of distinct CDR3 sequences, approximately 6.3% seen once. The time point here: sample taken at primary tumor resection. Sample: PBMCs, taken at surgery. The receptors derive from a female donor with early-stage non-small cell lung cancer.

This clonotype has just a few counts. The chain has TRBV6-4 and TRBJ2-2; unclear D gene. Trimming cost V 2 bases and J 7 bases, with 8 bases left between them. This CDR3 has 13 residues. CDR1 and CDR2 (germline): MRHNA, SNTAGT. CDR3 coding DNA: TGTGCCAGCAGTGACCAGTTAGGCGGGGAGCTGTTTTTT. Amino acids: CASSDQLGGELFF.

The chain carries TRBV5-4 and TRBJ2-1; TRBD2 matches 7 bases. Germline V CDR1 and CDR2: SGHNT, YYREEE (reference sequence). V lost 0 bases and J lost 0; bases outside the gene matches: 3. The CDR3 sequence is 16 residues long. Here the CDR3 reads CASSLGGGRSYNEQFF. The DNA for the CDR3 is TGTGCCAGCAGCTTGGGCGGGGGACGCTCCTACAATGAGCAGTTCTTC.

This chain's CDR3 is CASSVSGTGNEKLFF. CDR3 nucleotide sequence: TGCGCCAGCAGCGTTTCCGGGACAGGGAATGAAAAACTGTTTTTT. This rearrangement joins TRBV4-1 to TRBJ1-4; 9 bases are a match to TRBD1. This CDR3 is 15 amino acids long. Per the germline V gene, CDR1 is MGHRA and CDR2 is YSYEKL. With V trimmed by 5 bases and J by 5 bases, 6 bases remained unmatched.

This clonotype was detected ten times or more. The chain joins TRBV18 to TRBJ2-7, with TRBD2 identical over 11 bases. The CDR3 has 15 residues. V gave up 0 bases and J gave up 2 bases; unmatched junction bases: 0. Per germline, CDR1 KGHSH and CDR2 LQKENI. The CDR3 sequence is CASSPPSGGAYEQYF. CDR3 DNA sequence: TGTGCCAGCTCACCACCTAGCGGGGGGGCCTACGAGCAGTACTTC.

In DNA form, the CDR3 reads TGTGCCAGCAGCTTAGAGGTCCACTACAATGAGCAGTTCTTC. As protein: CASSLEVHYNEQFF. The chain employs TRBV7-9 and TRBJ2-1; D not certain. The CDR3 runs to 14 residues. V was pared by 1 base and J by 3 bases, with 7 bases between. Germline V CDR1 and CDR2: SEHNR, FQNEAQ (reference sequence).

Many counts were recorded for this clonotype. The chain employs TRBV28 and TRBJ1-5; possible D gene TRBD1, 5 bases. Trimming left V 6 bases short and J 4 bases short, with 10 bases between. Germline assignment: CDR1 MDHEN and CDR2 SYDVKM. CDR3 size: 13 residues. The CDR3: CASSPGRNQPQHF. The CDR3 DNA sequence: TGTGCCAGCAGCCCGGGACGGAATCAGCCCCAGCATTTT.

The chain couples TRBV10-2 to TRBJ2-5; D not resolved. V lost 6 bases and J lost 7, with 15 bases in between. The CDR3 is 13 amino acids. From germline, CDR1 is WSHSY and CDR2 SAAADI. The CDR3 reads CASRLRSPGTQYF. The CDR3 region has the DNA TGCGCCAGCAGACTCAGATCCCCCGGGACCCAGTACTTC.

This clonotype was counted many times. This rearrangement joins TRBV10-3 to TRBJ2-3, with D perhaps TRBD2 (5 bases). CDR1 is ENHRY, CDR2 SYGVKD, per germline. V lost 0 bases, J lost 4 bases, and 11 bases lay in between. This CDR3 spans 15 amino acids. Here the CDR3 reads CAISESQGRADTQYF. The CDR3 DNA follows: TGTGCCATCAGTGAGTCTCAAGGGAGAGCAGATACGCAGTATTTT.

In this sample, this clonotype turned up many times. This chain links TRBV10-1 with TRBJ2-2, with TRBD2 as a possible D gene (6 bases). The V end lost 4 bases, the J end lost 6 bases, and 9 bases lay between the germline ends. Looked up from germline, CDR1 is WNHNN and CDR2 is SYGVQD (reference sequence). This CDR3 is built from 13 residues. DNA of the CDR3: TGCGCCAGCAGTGCACTAGCTTCCGGGGAGCTGTTTTTT. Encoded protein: CASSALASGELFF.